This is a list of T cell receptor beta chains from one sample in a study of cytomegalovirus exposure and HLA in healthy donors. TCRdb's copy holds only in-frame clones and misses some; the assay was immunoSEQ multiplex PCR. The data show around 200,000 clones, roughly 87% seen once. Sequencing was done on a sample of PBMCs. These TCRs come from a man aged 35 to 55 in good health and CMV-seropositive. Both conserved end residues are part of each CDR3. D genes are given only for firm matches. Size tells how often a clone was seen (once, few, many) or the class of an expanded clone, and some rows leave it out.

-	TRBJ2-3	TRBD2	16	TRBV29-1	TGCAGCGTTGAAGATCGCGCTAGCGGGACTGGTGATACGCAGTATTTT	CSVEDRASGTGDTQYF
-	TRBJ2-1	-	8	TRBV7-9	TGTTCCAGCAGCTCGTGGCTCTTC	CSSSSWLF
-	TRBJ2-1	TRBD2	13	TRBV9	TGTGCCAGCAGCGTGCGGGAGCACAATGAGCAGTTCTTC	CASSVREHNEQFF
-	TRBJ2-5	-	10	TRBV30	TGTGCCTGGAGTCGTGAGACCCAGTACTTC	CAWSRETQYF
-	TRBJ2-5	-	13	TRBV29-1	TGCAGCGTTGAGGCGGACTCCAAGAAGACCCAGTACTTC	CSVEADSKKTQYF
-	TRBJ2-4	-	14	TRBV7-2	TGTGCCAGCAGCTTCGGACTGGGGTTGAACATTCAGTACTTC	CASSFGLGLNIQYF
once	TRBJ1-5	TRBD1	17	TRBV6-1	TGTGCCAGCAGTGAAGGAGTGTCGGCAGGGGGCCATCAGCCCCAGCATTTT	CASSEGVSAGGHQPQHF
-	TRBJ2-1	TRBD1	14	TRBV27	TGTGCCAGCAGTTTTCACGTGGCAGGGGGTGAGCAGTTCTTC	CASSFHVAGGEQFF
-	TRBJ2-1	TRBD1	15	TRBV9	TGTGCCAGCAGCGCCCGGGACAGGGAGTACAATGAGCAGTTCTTC	CASSARDREYNEQFF
few	TRBJ1-5	-	15	TRBV6-5	TGTGCCAGCAGTTACTCGATTACGGGGAACCAGCCCCAGCATTTT	CASSYSITGNQPQHF
-	TRBJ2-5	-	14	TRBV2	TGTGCGAGCTCCCGACTGAAATCCCAAGAGACCCAGTACTTC	CASSRLKSQETQYF
-	TRBJ1-5	TRBD1	15	TRBV30	TGTGCCTGGAGTGGGGGACAGGGAAGTAATCAGCCCCAGCATTTT	CAWSGGQGSNQPQHF
-	TRBJ2-1	TRBD2	16	TRBV5-1	TGCGCCAGCAGCTTGACTGGGACTAGCACCTACAATGAGCAGTTCTTC	CASSLTGTSTYNEQFF
-	TRBJ2-2	-	14	TRBV29-1	TGCAGCGCCCTTGCGCAGGGGAACACCGGGGAGCTGTTTTTT	CSALAQGNTGELFF
-	TRBJ2-2	TRBD2	15	TRBV29-1	TGCAGCGTTCCGCGGGGGGCCGCGAACACCGGGGAGCTGTTTTTT	CSVPRGAANTGELFF
-	TRBJ1-5	-	13	TRBV30	TGTGCCTGGACAAATGACAGGAATCAGCCCCAGCATTTT	CAWTNDRNQPQHF
-	TRBJ2-2	-	15	TRBV6-1	TGTGCCAGCAGTGAAACACTAACGGACACCGGGGAGCTGTTTTTT	CASSETLTDTGELFF
-	TRBJ1-2	-	16	TRBV5-1	TGCGCCAGCAGCTTGGGCCCCACAGGGTCGGTCTATGGCTACACCTTC	CASSLGPTGSVYGYTF
-	TRBJ2-6	TRBD1	18	TRBV30	TGTGCCTGGATTAATACCGGGACAGTCAGCTCTGGGGCCAACGTCCTGACTTTC	CAWINTGTVSSGANVLTF
-	TRBJ2-5	-	14	TRBV5-6	TGTGCCAGCAGCACCGGACTACCTCGGGAGACCCAGTACTTC	CASSTGLPRETQYF
-	TRBJ1-1	-	12	TRBV6-5	TGTGCCAGCAGTTACGCAGGATGTGAAGCTTTCTTT	CASSYAGCEAFF
-	TRBJ2-1	-	16	TRBV5-1	TGCGCCAGCAGCTTGGTAGGGGGAGGGCCGTACAATGAGCAGTTCTTC	CASSLVGGGPYNEQFF
-	TRBJ1-5	-	18	TRBV11-2	TGTGCCAGCAGCTTAGGGGGGGGGAAGGGATACCCCAATCAGCCCCAGCATTTT	CASSLGGGKGYPNQPQHF
-	TRBJ2-2	TRBD1	14	TRBV29-1	TGCAGCGTTGGGGGACAGGGGAACACCGGGGAGCTGTTTTTT	CSVGGQGNTGELFF
-	TRBJ1-1	TRBD1	19	TRBV5-1	TGCGCCAGCAGCTTAATTAGAGGGGACAGGGCGCCGGTGGGCACTGAAGCTTTCTTT	CASSLIRGDRAPVGTEAFF